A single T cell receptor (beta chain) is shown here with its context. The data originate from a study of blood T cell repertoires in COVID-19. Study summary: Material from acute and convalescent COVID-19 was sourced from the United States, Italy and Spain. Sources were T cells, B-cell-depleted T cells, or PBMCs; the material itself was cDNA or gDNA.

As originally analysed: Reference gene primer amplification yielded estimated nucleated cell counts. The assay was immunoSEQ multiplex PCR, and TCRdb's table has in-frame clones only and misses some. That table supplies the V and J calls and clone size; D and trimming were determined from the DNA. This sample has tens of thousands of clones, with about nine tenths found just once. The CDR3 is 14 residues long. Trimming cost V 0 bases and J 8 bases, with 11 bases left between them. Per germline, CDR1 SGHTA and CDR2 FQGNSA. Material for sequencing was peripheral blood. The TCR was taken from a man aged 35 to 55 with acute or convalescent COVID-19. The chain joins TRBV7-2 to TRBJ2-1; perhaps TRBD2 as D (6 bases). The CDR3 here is CASSLAAGFDEQFF. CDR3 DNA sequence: TGTGCCAGCAGCTTAGCTGCGGGGTTTGATGAGCAGTTCTTC. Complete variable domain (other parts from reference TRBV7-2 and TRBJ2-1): GAGVSQSPSNKVTEKGKDVELRCDPISGHTALYWYRQSLGQGLEFLIYFQGNSAPDKSGLPSDRFSAERTGGSVSTLTIQRTQQEDSAVYLCASSLAAGFDEQFFGPGTRLTVL.